These 29 T cell receptor beta chains originate from one sample sequenced in a study of response to subunit inactivated influenza vaccine. TCRdb re-derived calls from the RT-PCR reads in MiXCR, one entry per CDR3 protein. The table shows approximately 500,000 distinct CDR3 sequences, with around 21% occurring only once. The data were also submitted as part of a second study, on T cells expressing NK-cell markers. That study adds: UMIs accompanied the 5'RACE template switching by which TCR beta cDNA was made.

The sequences come from CD4+ T cells sorted from PBMCs, collected roughly 12 days after vaccination. These receptor sequences come from a man aged 45 to 65 who received an inactivated influenza vaccine.

There are a few counts of this clonotype. CDR3 region: CSASLLEGGELFF. The CDR3 DNA sequence: TGCAGTGCTAGCCTTTTAGAAGGAGGGGAGCTGTTTTTT. The V and J genes are TRBV20-1 and TRBJ2-2; no clear D gene. The CDR3 consists of 13 residues. Germline-derived CDR1 and CDR2 are DFQATT and SNEGSKA (reference sequence). V lost 3 bases, J lost 8 bases, and 13 bases lay in between.

This clonotype showed up just a few times. V is TRBV20-1 and J is TRBJ1-4; D gene ambiguous. V lost 0 bases, J lost 6 bases, and 17 bases lay in between. Looked up from germline, CDR1 is DFQATT and CDR2 is SNEGSKA (reference sequence). The CDR3 has 16 amino acids. DNA for the CDR3: TGCAGTGCTAGAGAACGTGACACTCCACCGGATGAAAAACTGTTTTTT. Its translation: CSARERDTPPDEKLFF.

This clonotype has ten or more counts. V gene TRBV4-3 combines with J gene TRBJ2-7; the match to TRBD1 covers 7 bases. The junction had 12 bases not matched to a gene; V was cut back by 1 base and J by 6 bases. The CDR3 is made up of 16 amino acids. Germline CDR1 LGHNA, CDR2 YSLEER. The CDR3 sequence is CASSQGVGQTVLEQYF. CDR3 bases: TGCGCCAGCAGCCAAGGGGTGGGACAGACGGTTCTCGAGCAGTACTTC.

The chain uses TRBV20-1 and TRBJ2-5, with a possible D match to TRBD1 (5 bases). The CDR3 length is 13 residues. Germline V gives CDR1 DFQATT, CDR2 SNEGSKA (reference sequence). The V end lost 0 bases, the J end lost 3 bases, and 8 bases lay between the germline ends. CDR3 nucleotide sequence: TGCAGTGCTAGAGAAGACAGAGAAGAGACCCAGTACTTC. It is translated as CSAREDREETQYF.

There are a few counts of this clonotype. The V gene is TRBV6-1, the J gene TRBJ2-3; tentatively, D is TRBD1 (5 bases). CDR1 is MNHNS and CDR2 is SASEGT in the germline V gene. The V and J ends lost 9 bases and 5 bases respectively, with 18 bases between them. This CDR3 is 14 amino acids long. The CDR3 spells CASTLGSGLDTQYF. The CDR3 region has the DNA TGTGCCAGTACCCTGGGGTCAGGGTTAGATACGCAGTATTTT.

The sample holds a few counts of this clonotype. CDR3 nucleotides: TGTGCCAGCAGCCAGGCCCATGGTTACAATGAGCAGTTCTTC. As protein: CASSQAHGYNEQFF. V and J are TRBV3-1 and TRBJ2-1, with D uncertain. The CDR3 covers 14 residues. Per the germline V gene, CDR1 is LGHDT and CDR2 is YNNKEL (reference sequence). V was pared by 3 bases and J by 4 bases, with 10 bases between.

This clonotype was found a few times. This chain connects TRBV6-5 to TRBJ2-3; 9 nucleotides agree with TRBD2. The J segment lost 4 bases and the V segment lost 2 bases, leaving 10 bases of the junction unmatched. Germline lookup yields CDR1 MNHEY and CDR2 SVGAGI. The CDR3 sequence is 17 residues long. In DNA, the CDR3 is TGTGCCAGCAGTTACAGTTTCAGCGGGGGGAGGTCAGATACGCAGTATTTT. Residues: CASSYSFSGGRSDTQYF.

This clonotype came up many times. CDR3: CSARDTNGETQYF. The CDR3 DNA is TGCAGTGCTAGAGATACGAATGGAGAGACCCAGTACTTC. The J gene is TRBJ2-5, the V gene TRBV20-1; unclear D gene. V was pared by 0 bases and J by 4 bases, with 9 bases between. The CDR3 is 13 residues long. The germline V gene encodes CDR1 DFQATT and CDR2 SNEGSKA (reference sequence).

As DNA, the CDR3 is TGCAGCGTTGGGCGTCTTTCCACAGATACGCAGTATTTT. Amino acid sequence: CSVGRLSTDTQYF. J is TRBJ2-3 and V is TRBV29-1; no firm D call. V was trimmed by 4 bases and J by 2 bases, leaving 10 bases between them. There are 13 residues in the CDR3. CDR1 SQVTM and CDR2 ANQGSEA come from the germline V gene.

This clonotype was detected many times. The rearrangement uses TRBV15 and TRBJ2-6, with D uncertain. The germline gives CDR1 LNHNV, CDR2 YYDKDF (reference sequence). The V and J ends lost 7 bases and 0 bases respectively, with 7 bases between them. The CDR3 extends over 14 amino acids. CDR3 protein: CATTGNSGANVLTF. In DNA form, the CDR3 reads TGTGCCACCACAGGTAACTCTGGGGCCAACGTCCTGACTTTC.

This clonotype was found many times. This chain joins TRBV7-2 and TRBJ2-3; 14 bases map to TRBD2. CDR3 length equals 17 residues. From germline, CDR1 is SGHTA and CDR2 FQGNSA. J lost 4 bases, V lost 5 bases, and 8 bases had no gene match. The CDR3 spells CASSPSMTSGGADTQYF. Written as DNA, the CDR3 is TGTGCCAGCAGCCCATCGATGACTAGCGGGGGGGCAGATACGCAGTATTTT. Complete variable domain (other parts from reference TRBV7-2 and TRBJ2-3): GAGVSQSPSNKVTEKGKDVELRCDPISGHTALYWYRQSLGQGLEFLIYFQGNSAPDKSGLPSDRFSAERTGGSVSTLTIQRTQQEDSAVYLCASSPSMTSGGADTQYFGPGTRLTVL.

The table lists this clonotype with a few counts. This chain links TRBV2 with TRBJ1-2; 7 bases match TRBD1. This CDR3 contains 13 residues. Trimming took 6 bases from V and 9 from J; bases not matched to a gene: 10. Germline V CDR1 and CDR2: SNHLY, FYNNEI. The CDR3 loop reads CASRQTGTESYTF. In nucleotides, the CDR3 is TGTGCCAGCAGACAGACAGGGACCGAGAGCTACACCTTC.

In this sample, this clonotype turned up a few times. The CDR3 here is CASSRDVTYEQYF. CDR3 bases: TGTGCCAGCAGCCGGGACGTAACCTACGAGCAGTACTTC. The chain has TRBV7-9 and TRBJ2-7, with D tentatively TRBD1 or TRBD2 (5 bases each). The CDR3 is made up of 13 amino acids. V lost 5 bases, J lost 2 bases, and 10 bases lay in between. CDR1 and CDR2 (germline): SEHNR, FQNEAQ (reference sequence).

The rearrangement uses TRBV7-2 and TRBJ2-3; possible D gene TRBD2, 6 bases. Germline V gives CDR1 SGHTA, CDR2 FQGNSA. The CDR3 runs 15 residues. Trimming removed 2 bases from V and 6 bases from J, with 15 bases in between. CDR3 nucleotides: TGTGCCAGCAGCTTATTGGGGGGATCTATGGATACGCAGTATTTT. It encodes CASSLLGGSMDTQYF.

CDR3 nucleotides: TGCAGCGTTGGAGGGTTAAACTCCTACGAGCAGTACTTC. This codes for CSVGGLNSYEQYF. The J gene is TRBJ2-7, the V gene TRBV29-1; D possibly corresponds to TRBD2 (5 bases). CDR3 length: 13 residues. V shed 4 bases and J shed 0 bases, with 10 bases lying between them. Per germline, CDR1 SQVTM and CDR2 ANQGSEA.

This chain joins TRBV4-3 and TRBJ2-5; D uncertain. V was clipped by 1 base and J by 2 bases, with 14 bases between them. The CDR3 has 16 residues. The germline V gene encodes CDR1 LGHNA and CDR2 YSLEER. CDR3 protein: CASSQVGGGTQETQYF. DNA for the CDR3: TGCGCCAGCAGCCAAGTAGGTGGCGGAACACAAGAGACCCAGTACTTC.

V gene TRBV2 combines with J gene TRBJ2-3; possible D gene TRBD1, 6 bases. CDR1 is SNHLY, CDR2 FYNNEI, per germline. The CDR3 is 12 residues long. Trimming shortened V by 6 bases and J by 5 bases, and 9 bases separated the two germline ends. The CDR3 DNA reads as TGTGCCAGCAGGACAGGCGAAGATACGCAGTATTTT. Translated: CASRTGEDTQYF. The full variable domain, rest sourced from reference TRBV2 and TRBJ2-3, is EPEVTQTPSHQVTQMGQEVILRCVPISNHLYFYWYRQILGQKVEFLVSFYNNEISEKSEIFDDQFSVERPDGSNFTLKIRSTKLEDSAMYFCASRTGEDTQYFGPGTRLTVL.

This clonotype has more than one count but fewer than ten. The rearrangement links TRBV5-1 to TRBJ1-1, with D tentatively TRBD1 (6 bases). This CDR3 spans 16 amino acids. In germline, CDR1 is SGHRS, CDR2 YFSETQ. V lost 3 bases to trimming and J lost 0 bases, with 15 bases between them. CDR3 loop: CASSSQGSTMNTEAFF. The DNA of the CDR3 is TGCGCCAGCAGCTCACAGGGTTCCACTATGAACACTGAAGCTTTCTTT.

The gene calls are TRBV11-1 and TRBJ2-2; D call uncertain. Trimming removed 1 base at V and 2 bases at J, with 20 bases between. The germline gives CDR1 SGHAT, CDR2 FQDESV (reference sequence). The CDR3 consists of 19 residues. DNA for the CDR3: TGTGCCAGCAGCTTAGTCAGATATCGGCACAGTACTAACACCGGGGAGCTGTTTTTT. Its translation is CASSLVRYRHSTNTGELFF.

The chain has TRBV28 and TRBJ2-1; no reliable D call. V lost 2 bases to trimming and J lost 8 bases, with 16 bases between them. The CDR3 contains 15 residues. CDR1 is MDHEN, CDR2 SYDVKM, per germline. CDR3 in DNA: TGTGCCAGCAGTTTACGGCCAGGTGGTTCGGATGAGCAGTTCTTC. Translation: CASSLRPGGSDEQFF.

This clonotype has just a few counts. The chain joins TRBV19 to TRBJ2-1, with TRBD2 as a possible D gene (6 bases). V gave up 3 bases and J gave up 1 base, with 10 bases separating them. The CDR3 has 15 amino acids. The germline gives CDR1 LNHDA, CDR2 SQIVND (reference sequence). This CDR3 is CASSILRESYNEQFF. The CDR3 DNA sequence: TGTGCCAGTAGTATCCTTCGGGAGTCCTACAATGAGCAGTTCTTC. Based on the CDR3 plus reference TRBV19 and TRBJ2-1, the full variable domain is DGGITQSPKYLFRKEGQNVTLSCEQNLNHDAMYWYRQDPGQGLRLIYYSQIVNDFQKGDIAEGYSVSREKKESFPLTVTSAQKNPTAFYLCASSILRESYNEQFFGPGTRLTVL.

In this sample, this clonotype turned up a few times. V and J are TRBV5-1 and TRBJ1-6, with D maybe TRBD1 (5 bases). Germline V gene lookup returns CDR1 SGHRS and CDR2 YFSETQ. V lost 7 bases, J lost 0 bases, and 11 bases lay in between. This CDR3 comprises 15 residues. The CDR3 nucleotides read TGCGCCAGCCGCCAGGACATCTCCTATAATTCACCCCTCCACTTT. It specifies CASRQDISYNSPLHF.

This clonotype was picked up one time. For the CDR3, the DNA is TGTGCCGAGGGTGGGGGGAAGAACACCGGGGAGCTGTTTTTT. It translates to CAEGGGKNTGELFF. The chain joins TRBV12-5 to TRBJ2-2, with D tentatively TRBD2 (6 bases). Per germline, CDR1 LGHNT and CDR2 FRNRAP. This CDR3 is built from 14 residues. The variable domain in full, with the rest retrieved from reference TRBV12-5 and TRBJ2-2, is DARVTQTPRHKVTEMGQEVTMRCQPILGHNTVFWYRQTMMQGLELLAYFRNRAPLDDSGMPKDRFSAEMPDATLATLKIQPSEPRDSAVYFCAEGGGKNTGELFFGEGSRLTVL.

This clonotype has just a few counts. J is TRBJ2-2 and V is TRBV20-1; no clear D. The CDR3 has 14 amino acids. Trimming removed 6 bases from V and 1 base from J, with 12 bases in between. Germline assignment: CDR1 DFQATT and CDR2 SNEGSKA (reference sequence). CDR3 protein: CSARYRENTGELFF. CDR3 bases: TGCAGTGCGAGGTACAGAGAGAACACCGGGGAGCTGTTTTTT.

This clonotype occurred a few times. The chain has TRBV11-2 and TRBJ2-7; no clear D gene. Looked up from germline, CDR1 is SGHAT and CDR2 is FQNNGV. Trimming shortened V by 5 bases and J by 3 bases, and 17 bases separated the two germline ends. CDR3 length: 15 residues. CDR3 region: CASSPSPGRYYEQYF. The CDR3 DNA is TGTGCCAGCAGCCCAAGTCCTGGCAGATACTACGAGCAGTACTTC.

This clonotype came up many times. The chain is built from TRBV5-1 and TRBJ2-3; D is perhaps TRBD2 (6 bases). Germline V gene data show CDR1 as SGHRS and CDR2 as YFSETQ. Deletions cut 3 bases from V and 4 bases from J, with 12 bases between. CDR3 length: 14 amino acids. The CDR3 is CASSSQTSSDTQYF. The CDR3, as DNA: TGCGCCAGCAGCTCACAGACTAGTTCAGATACGCAGTATTTT.

The J gene is TRBJ1-5, the V gene TRBV20-1; possible D gene TRBD1, 6 bases. The CDR3 loop spans 12 amino acids. The germline CDR1 and CDR2 sequences are DFQATT and SNEGSKA (reference sequence). V gave up 7 bases and J gave up 4 bases, with 11 bases separating them. DNA of the CDR3: TGCAGTGTTGGGACACCTAATCAGCCCCAGCATTTT. This sequence encodes CSVGTPNQPQHF.

This clonotype was seen only a few times. This sequence joins TRBV18 and TRBJ2-5; D is uncertain. Germline V gene lookup returns CDR1 KGHSH and CDR2 LQKENI. CDR3 length: 12 residues. The V end lost 6 bases, the J end lost 4 bases, and 9 bases lay between the germline ends. Here the CDR3 reads CASSSVPETQYF. The CDR3 coding sequence is TGTGCCAGCTCGTCGGTACCAGAGACCCAGTACTTC.

V usage is TRBV30 and J usage is TRBJ1-2, with D tentatively TRBD1 (6 bases). The V and J ends lost 5 bases and 0 bases respectively, with 13 bases between them. Germline V gene lookup returns CDR1 GTSNPN and CDR2 SVGIG (reference sequence). CDR3 size: 14 residues. The CDR3 here is CAWAAHRANYGYTF. CDR3 bases: TGTGCCTGGGCCGCCCACAGGGCTAACTATGGCTACACCTTC.